These 12 T cell receptor beta chains originate from one sample sequenced in a study of glioma-infiltrating T cells. Using RNA template, CDR3s of TCR alpha and beta were amplified with iRepertoire arm-PCR. Via MiXCR, TCRdb re-called the multiplex PCR reads, giving one row per CDR3 protein. The sample holds around 150,000 distinct CDR3 sequences; approximately 39% are singletons and the top ten take 20% to 25%. Sequenced input: glioma tissue, nonneoplastic brain tissue, or PBMCs (not recorded which). These TCRs come from a human donor with low-grade glioma or glioblastoma, undergoing nonglioma brain surgery, or in good health (not recorded which).

This clonotype turned up a few times. The V call is TRBV6-2 or TRBV6-3, the J call TRBJ2-1; D might be TRBD2 (5 bases). Germline CDR1 MNHEY, CDR2 SVGEGT. V was pared by 2 bases and J by 8 bases, with 10 bases between. The CDR3 length is 13 residues. The CDR3, as DNA: TGTGCCAGCAGTTACGATCAGAGGGATGAGCAGTTCTTC. As protein: CASSYDQRDEQFF.

The rearrangement joins TRBV7-2 to TRBJ2-7; no definite D call. CDR1 and CDR2 (germline): SGHTA, FQGNSA. The CDR3 has 12 amino acids. Trimming cost V 5 bases and J 9 bases, with 14 bases left between them. The CDR3 loop reads CASSLALGPQYF. CDR3 nucleotide sequence: TGTGCCAGCAGCCTCGCCCTTGGGCCGCAGTACTTC.

A few counts support this clonotype. V and J are TRBV7-2 and TRBJ2-5; TRBD1 matches 9 bases. The CDR3 has 15 amino acids. V shed 6 bases, J shed 3 bases, and the junction held 8 bases outside the gene matches. The germline CDR1 and CDR2 sequences are SGHTA and FQGNSA. The CDR3 here is CASRLAGTGKETQYF. The CDR3 coding sequence is TGTGCCAGCAGACTCGCCGGGACAGGGAAAGAGACCCAGTACTTC.

The chain is built from TRBV20-1 and TRBJ2-3; possible D gene TRBD1, 7 bases. CDR3 size: 13 residues. Trimming shortened V by 5 bases and J by 2 bases, and 11 bases separated the two germline ends. From germline, CDR1 is DFQATT and CDR2 SNEGSKA (reference sequence). CDR3 DNA sequence: TGCAGTGCTGGGGGGACAGACACAGATACGCAGTATTTT. Protein: CSAGGTDTDTQYF.

This clonotype was seen a few times. V gene TRBV19 combines with J gene TRBJ1-5; a possible D gene is TRBD1 (5 bases). This CDR3 comprises 15 residues. Looked up from germline, CDR1 is LNHDA and CDR2 is SQIVND (reference sequence). Trimming took off 4 bases at V and 0 bases at J, with 10 bases between the two ends. CDR3 coding DNA: TGTGCCAGTAGTACACCACAGGTTAGCAATCAGCCCCAGCATTTT. Protein product: CASSTPQVSNQPQHF. Looking up the rest from reference TRBV19 and TRBJ1-5 gives the full variable domain: DGGITQSPKYLFRKEGQNVTLSCEQNLNHDAMYWYRQDPGQGLRLIYYSQIVNDFQKGDIAEGYSVSREKKESFPLTVTSAQKNPTAFYLCASSTPQVSNQPQHFGDGTRLSIL.

This clonotype was seen a few times. The chain links TRBV6-1 to TRBJ1-6; 9 bases align to TRBD1. CDR3 length: 14 amino acids. Unmatched junction bases numbered 5, after V lost 5 bases and J lost 9 bases. Germline CDR1 MNHNS, CDR2 SASEGT. Here the CDR3 reads CASSTDRGGSPLHF. Here the CDR3 DNA reads TGTGCCAGCAGTACGGACAGGGGAGGTTCACCCCTCCACTTT.

The chain recombines TRBV7-2 with TRBJ2-1; perhaps TRBD2 as D (6 bases). The CDR3 has 15 amino acids. Looked up from germline, CDR1 is SGHTA and CDR2 is FQGNSA. V was trimmed by 0 bases and J by 10 bases, leaving 16 bases between them. The CDR3 DNA reads TGTGCCAGCAGCTTAGCGGGATCCCCTGGGGGGGAGCAGTTCTTC. Protein sequence: CASSLAGSPGGEQFF. The variable domain in full, with the rest retrieved from reference TRBV7-2 and TRBJ2-1, is GAGVSQSPSNKVTEKGKDVELRCDPISGHTALYWYRQSLGQGLEFLIYFQGNSAPDKSGLPSDRFSAERTGGSVSTLTIQRTQQEDSAVYLCASSLAGSPGGEQFFGPGTRLTVL.

The rearrangement joins TRBV4-2 to TRBJ2-3, with TRBD2 matching over 9 bases. The J segment lost 6 bases and the V segment lost 4 bases, leaving 5 bases of the junction unmatched. Germline V gene data show CDR1 as LGHNA and CDR2 as YNFKEQ. The CDR3 is made up of 14 amino acids. In nucleotides, the CDR3 is TGTGCCAGCAGCCTCCGCGGGAGGGACGATACGCAGTATTTT. This codes for CASSLRGRDDTQYF.

This clonotype was seen repeatedly, ten times or more. The chain couples TRBV24-1 to TRBJ1-1; D is ambiguous. The CDR3 is 13 amino acids. The germline V gene encodes CDR1 KGHDR and CDR2 SFDVKD. Trimming cost V 1 base and J 2 bases, with 4 bases left between them. The chain's CDR3 is CATSDFLNTEAFF. CDR3 bases: TGTGCCACCAGTGATTTCCTAAACACTGAAGCTTTCTTT.

The chain is built from TRBV10-2 and TRBJ2-1; 13 bases match TRBD2. Germline CDR1 reads WSHSY; CDR2 reads SAAADI. The V and J ends lost 10 bases and 7 bases, in that order; junction bases with no gene match: 7. This CDR3 has 14 residues. The CDR3: CATGTSGIRNEQFF. The CDR3, as DNA: TGCGCCACCGGGACTAGCGGGATACGGAATGAGCAGTTCTTC.

Note on this clonotype: This CDR3 fails to terminate in the conserved phenylalanine or tryptophan, so it likely reflects a read error. The rearrangement uses TRBV6-5 and TRBJ2-1; the match to TRBD2 covers 9 bases. CDR1 and CDR2 from the germline V gene are MNHEY and SVGAGI. This CDR3 is 16 amino acids long. The chain's CDR3 is CASSFFSGGPRAEQFS. The CDR3 DNA reads as TGTGCCAGTAGTTTCTTTAGCGGGGGTCCTAGGGCTGAGCAGTTCTCC.

This clonotype was seen at least ten times. The chain's CDR3 is CASSYSRGRTYNEQFF. The CDR3 DNA sequence: TGTGCCAGCAGTTACTCGAGGGGTCGGACTTACAATGAGCAGTTCTTC. V is TRBV6-2 or TRBV6-3 and J is TRBJ2-1; perhaps D is TRBD1 or TRBD2 (5 bases each). The germline V and J ends were trimmed by 0 bases and 4 bases, with 13 bases remaining between them. The CDR3 has 16 residues. Germline loops: CDR1 MNHEY, CDR2 SVGEGT.